These 3 T cell receptor beta chains were all obtained from the same sample, sequenced in a study of cytomegalovirus exposure and HLA in healthy donors. PCR involved 60 Vbeta and 13 Jbeta primers. The repertoire was sequenced with immunoSEQ multiplex PCR; TCRdb's copy has only in-frame clones and lacks some. The table shows 110,000 to 150,000 clones, with approximately 83% occurring only once. The sequenced sample was PBMCs. These receptors came from a woman aged 40 to 50 in good health and CMV-seronegative.

This clone has a handful of counts. The same CDR3 arises from other DNA sequences in this sample as well. The V call is TRBV18, the J call TRBJ2-5, with D uncertain. V was cut by 0 bases and J by 4 bases, with 6 bases left in between. Germline V gene data show CDR1 as KGHSH and CDR2 as LQKENI. This CDR3 contains 13 residues. CDR3 sequence: CASSPPSRETQYF. Here the CDR3 DNA reads TGTGCCAGCTCACCACCTTCCCGAGAGACCCAGTACTTC. Based on the CDR3 plus reference TRBV18 and TRBJ2-5, the full variable domain is NAGVMQNPRHLVRRRGQEARLRCSPMKGHSHVYWYRQLPEEGLKFMVYLQKENIIDESGMPKERFSAEFPKEGPSILRIQQVVRGDSAAYFCASSPPSRETQYFGPGTRLLVL.

The chain carries TRBV7-8 and TRBJ2-2; 14 bases match TRBD2. This CDR3 contains 15 residues. Germline loops: CDR1 SGHVS, CDR2 FQNEAQ. Trimming cost V 5 bases and J 6 bases; bases outside gene matches: 2. CDR3 sequence reads: CASSPGLAGAGELFF. The DNA for the CDR3 is TGTGCCAGCAGCCCGGGACTAGCGGGAGCCGGGGAGCTGTTTTTT.

The chain has TRBV6-1 and TRBJ1-2; D unclear. Trimming removed 4 bases at V and 6 bases at J, with 21 bases between. Germline CDR1 and CDR2: MNHNS and SASEGT. The length of the CDR3 is 16 residues. The CDR3: CASSVGHVGLLDGYTF. The DNA for the CDR3 is TGTGCCAGCAGTGTGGGCCACGTTGGCCTATTGGATGGCTACACCTTC.